The 27 T cell receptor beta chains below were found in one sample sequenced in a study of cytomegalovirus exposure and HLA in healthy donors. PCR amplification relied on 60 Vbeta primers (plus 13 Jbeta primers). Sequencing was performed with immunoSEQ multiplex PCR; in TCRdb, only in-frame clones are kept and a portion is missing. The sample holds over 150,000 clones, approximately 80% seen once. Sequencing was carried out using PBMCs. All receptors come from a woman aged 50 to 60 in good health and CMV-seronegative.

As DNA, the CDR3 is TGTGCCAGCAGCCCGCGACAGGGAACCAACACTGAAGCTTTCTTT. This codes for CASSPRQGTNTEAFF. The chain carries TRBV14 and TRBJ1-1, with 7 bases that match TRBD1. This CDR3 contains 15 residues. Germline V gives CDR1 SGHDN, CDR2 FVKESK. The V segment lost 4 bases and the J segment 2 bases; nucleotides outside the gene matches: 7.

The rearrangement links TRBV4-1 to TRBJ2-3; TRBD2 is a possible D gene (5 bases). The V end was cut by 8 bases, the J end by 3 bases, with 9 bases between. The CDR3 length is 12 residues. Germline-derived CDR1 and CDR2 are MGHRA and YSYEKL. CDR3 sequence: CASESGTDTQYF. The CDR3 DNA follows: TGCGCCAGCGAGTCGGGGACAGATACGCAGTATTTT.

This clone showed up just a few times. This chain links TRBV30 with TRBJ2-4; a weak D match, TRBD2 (7 bases). V lost 2 bases and J lost 0, with 14 bases in between. This CDR3 is built from 16 residues. Germline V gene lookup returns CDR1 GTSNPN and CDR2 SVGIG (reference sequence). The CDR3 region is CAWSQGGGRAKNIQYF. The CDR3 DNA reads as TGTGCCTGGAGTCAAGGGGGAGGGAGAGCCAAAAACATTCAGTACTTC. The full variable domain, completed using reference TRBV30 and TRBJ2-4, is SQTIHQWPATLVQPVGSPLSLECTVEGTSNPNLYWYRQAAGRGLQLLFYSVGIGQISSEVPQNLSASRPQDRQFILSSKKLLLSDSGFYLCAWSQGGGRAKNIQYFGAGTRLSVL.

Here the CDR3 reads CASSYSGRGETQYF. CDR3 nucleotides: TGTGCCAGCAGTTATAGCGGGAGGGGCGAGACCCAGTACTTC. The V and J genes are TRBV27 and TRBJ2-5; 11 bases match TRBD2. Germline CDR1 MNHEY, CDR2 SMNVEV (reference sequence). V lost 4 bases, J lost 5 bases, and 3 bases stayed unmatched. This CDR3 region has 14 residues.

The rearrangement joins TRBV5-4 to TRBJ2-5; perhaps TRBD2 as D (5 bases). V lost 1 base and J lost 4, with 8 bases in between. The CDR3 is made up of 13 amino acids. Germline V gene lookup returns CDR1 SGHNT and CDR2 YYREEE (reference sequence). The CDR3 DNA sequence: TGTGCCAGCAGCTTGCGGGGTGGAGAGACCCAGTACTTC. Translated, it gives CASSLRGGETQYF.

The V call is TRBV28, the J call TRBJ1-5; 9 positions match TRBD1. The CDR3 runs to 14 residues. Trimming at V came to 6 bases and at J to 6 bases, leaving 6 bases not matched to a gene. Germline lookup yields CDR1 MDHEN and CDR2 SYDVKM. CDR3 nucleotides: TGTGCCAGCAGGGGACAGGGAAGGACTCAGCCCCAGCATTTT. This encodes CASRGQGRTQPQHF. Supplemented by reference TRBV28 and TRBJ1-5, the full variable domain reads DVKVTQSSRYLVKRTGEKVFLECVQDMDHENMFWYRQDPGLGLRLIYFSYDVKMKEKGDIPEGYSVSREKKERFSLILESASTNQTSMYLCASRGQGRTQPQHFGDGTRLSIL.

This chain links TRBV10-2 with TRBJ2-1, with TRBD2 identical over 9 bases. V lost 3 bases, J lost 2 bases, and 14 bases stayed unmatched. This CDR3 contains 19 residues. From germline, CDR1 is WSHSY and CDR2 SAAADI. The CDR3 DNA sequence: TGCGCCAGCAGTGAAATAGCGGGAGTGATACCCTCGACCTACAATGAGCAGTTCTTC. Amino acids: CASSEIAGVIPSTYNEQFF.

The chain carries TRBV7-9 and TRBJ2-5, with 9 bases fitting TRBD1. Germline V gene lookup returns CDR1 SEHNR and CDR2 FQNEAQ (reference sequence). The CDR3 contains 15 residues. The trim removed 5 bases at V and 4 bases at J, leaving 8 bases unmatched. CDR3: CASSNPGTGRETQYF. The CDR3 nucleotides read TGTGCCAGCAGCAATCCCGGGACAGGGAGAGAGACCCAGTACTTC.

CDR3 amino acids: CASSPRTGGGELFF. CDR3 nucleotides: TGCGCCAGCAGCCCCCGGACAGGAGGCGGGGAGCTGTTTTTT. The V gene is TRBV4-3, the J gene TRBJ2-2, with 7 bases aligning to TRBD1. Germline CDR1 LGHNA, CDR2 YSLEER. Trimming cost V 4 bases and J 7 bases; bases outside gene matches: 6. CDR3 size: 14 residues.

The chain combines TRBV5-1 with TRBJ2-7, with D possibly matching TRBD2 (6 bases). Germline loops: CDR1 SGHRS, CDR2 YFSETQ. With 0 bases removed from V and 4 bases from J, the gap between germline ends came to 14 bases. This CDR3 is built from 15 residues. CDR3 residues: CASSLDGGGLYEQYF. The CDR3 DNA is TGCGCCAGCAGCTTGGACGGGGGAGGACTGTACGAGCAGTACTTC.

The rearrangement links TRBV5-1 to TRBJ1-1; no clear D. Germline CDR1 SGHRS, CDR2 YFSETQ. Deletions cut 0 bases from V and 1 base from J, with 10 bases between. CDR3 length equals 15 residues. CDR3 DNA: TGCGCCAGCAGCTTGGGGACTCAGGCGAACACTGAAGCTTTCTTT. Translation: CASSLGTQANTEAFF. The variable domain in full, completed from reference TRBV5-1 and TRBJ1-1, reads KAGVTQTPRYLIKTRGQQVTLSCSPISGHRSVSWYQQTPGQGLQFLFEYFSETQRNKGNFPGRFSGRQFSNSRSEMNVSTLELGDSALYLCASSLGTQANTEAFFGQGTRLTVV.

The gene calls are TRBV6-5 and TRBJ2-5, with TRBD2 identical over 12 bases. The assigned J gene may be wrong: the sequence end matches TRBJ2-7 better. This CDR3 is 15 amino acids long. Germline CDR1 MNHEY, CDR2 SVGAGI. The CDR3 region is CASRLLAGGPYEQYF. The CDR3 nucleotides are TGTGCCAGCAGACTGCTAGCGGGAGGGCCTTACGAGCAGTACTTC.

CDR3: CASSFPVGTQYF. CDR3 sequence (DNA): TGCGCCAGCAGCTTCCCAGTTGGGACCCAGTACTTC. The J gene is TRBJ2-5, the V gene TRBV5-1; D is unclear. The CDR3 length is 12 residues. CDR1 SGHRS and CDR2 YFSETQ come from the germline V gene. Trimming pared 2 bases from V and 7 bases from J, leaving 9 bases between.

The rearrangement links TRBV29-1 to TRBJ1-4; maybe TRBD1 (6 bases). CDR3 length equals 16 residues. Trimming removed 7 bases at V and 10 bases at J, with 28 bases between. Germline V lookup: CDR1 SQVTM, CDR2 ANQGSEA. CDR3 loop: CSGLGGAREGSGKLFF. DNA of the CDR3: TGCAGCGGGTTAGGGGGGGCCAGAGAGGGTTCGGGAAAACTGTTTTTT. Drawing the rest from reference TRBV29-1 and TRBJ1-4, the complete variable domain is SAVISQKPSRDICQRGTSLTIQCQVDSQVTMMFWYRQQPGQSLTLIATANQGSEATYESGFVIDKFPISRPNLTFSTLTVSNMSPEDSSIYLCSGLGGAREGSGKLFFGSGTQLSVL.

The V call is TRBV7-6, the J call TRBJ2-2, with 8 positions matching TRBD1. Germline V gives CDR1 SGHVS, CDR2 FNYEAQ. The CDR3 runs 15 residues. V was clipped by 4 bases and J by 4 bases; unmatched bases: 5. CDR3 bases: TGTGCCAGCAGCTCAAGGACAGGGAGCACCGGGGAGCTGTTTTTT. Translation: CASSSRTGSTGELFF.

This chain uses TRBV7-7 with TRBJ2-1, with 14 bases that match TRBD2. The CDR3 has 18 residues. After removal of 5 bases from V and 8 bases from J, the junction contained 14 bases not matched to a gene. Germline CDR1 reads SSHAT; CDR2 reads FNYEAQ (reference sequence). CDR3 loop: CASSGRGKGLAGEDEQFF. The CDR3 DNA sequence: TGTGCCAGCAGCGGCAGGGGGAAGGGACTAGCGGGGGAGGATGAGCAGTTCTTC. Based on the CDR3 plus reference TRBV7-7 and TRBJ2-1, the full variable domain is GAGVSQSPRYKVTKRGQDVTLRCDPISSHATLYWYQQALGQGPEFLTYFNYEAQPDKSGLPSDRFSAERPEGSISTLTIQRTEQRDSAMYRCASSGRGKGLAGEDEQFFGPGTRLTVL.

The V gene is TRBV27, the J gene TRBJ1-2; D may be TRBD1 (5 bases). Trimming stripped 6 bases from V and 4 bases from J, with 21 bases between. CDR3 size: 16 residues. Germline CDR1 and CDR2: MNHEY and SMNVEV (reference sequence). The DNA of the CDR3 is TGTGCCAGCAGCCGATCGGGGGGGAAGTCGGGCTATGGCTACACCTTC. Protein sequence: CASSRSGGKSGYGYTF.

The CDR3 nucleotides read TGCGCCAGCAGCTTATCAGGGGTCTTCGGCTACACCTTC. It specifies CASSLSGVFGYTF. The V gene is TRBV5-1, the J gene TRBJ1-2; perhaps TRBD1 as D (6 bases). The ends were cut back, 2 bases at V and 8 bases at J, with 13 bases in the middle. Germline V gene lookup returns CDR1 SGHRS and CDR2 YFSETQ. The CDR3 loop spans 13 amino acids.

The chain recombines TRBV5-1 with TRBJ2-3; TRBD1 matches at 9 bases. The CDR3 loop spans 15 amino acids. V trimming: 4 bases; J trimming: 1 base; junction bases outside the gene matches: 4. CDR1 is SGHRS and CDR2 is YFSETQ in the germline V gene. The DNA for the CDR3 is TGCGCCAGCAGCCCCACAGGGGGCCGCACAGATACGCAGTATTTT. This translates into CASSPTGGRTDTQYF.

The V gene is TRBV7-9, the J gene TRBJ1-5; possibly TRBD1 for D (6 bases). The ends were cut back, 5 bases at V and 3 bases at J, with 11 bases in the middle. Germline V lookup: CDR1 SEHNR, CDR2 FQNEAQ (reference sequence). The CDR3 extends over 14 amino acids. As DNA, the CDR3 is TGTGCCAGCAGCCCTGGGGGCCTCAATCAGCCCCAGCATTTT. Translation gives CASSPGGLNQPQHF. The entire variable domain, with the rest obtained from reference TRBV7-9 and TRBJ1-5, is as follows: DTGVSQNPRHKITKRGQNVTFRCDPISEHNRLYWYRQTLGQGPEFLTYFQNEAQLEKSRLLSDRFSAERPKGSFSTLEIQRTEQGDSAMYLCASSPGGLNQPQHFGDGTRLSIL.

The chain recombines TRBV5-1 with TRBJ2-1; possibly TRBD2 for D (5 bases). V was trimmed by 4 bases and J by 5 bases, leaving 16 bases between them. Per germline, CDR1 SGHRS and CDR2 YFSETQ. The CDR3 covers 15 residues. The CDR3 loop reads CASSAEERRNNEQFF. In DNA form, the CDR3 reads TGCGCCAGCAGCGCCGAGGAGCGGAGGAACAATGAGCAGTTCTTC.

The chain has TRBV7-8 and TRBJ2-1, with 11 bases lining up with TRBD2. Trimming removed 5 bases from V and 4 bases from J; junction bases left unmatched: 4. CDR1 is SGHVS and CDR2 is FQNEAQ in the germline V gene. CDR3 length: 15 amino acids. This chain's CDR3 is CASSQRLAGYNEQFF. The CDR3 bases are TGTGCCAGCAGCCAACGACTAGCGGGGTACAATGAGCAGTTCTTC.

V is TRBV7-9 and J is TRBJ2-5; TRBD2 agrees at 8 bases. Looked up from germline, CDR1 is SEHNR and CDR2 is FQNEAQ (reference sequence). The V segment lost 7 bases and the J segment 2 bases; nucleotides outside the gene matches: 9. This CDR3 comprises 15 residues. CDR3 protein: CASKVAGLIQETQYF. The CDR3 nucleotides read TGTGCCAGCAAGGTAGCGGGACTAATACAAGAGACCCAGTACTTC.

The chain recombines TRBV5-1 with TRBJ2-7; 7 bases map to TRBD1. The V segment lost 0 bases and the J segment 5 bases; nucleotides outside the gene matches: 5. The CDR3 covers 14 residues. Germline V gene data show CDR1 as SGHRS and CDR2 as YFSETQ. CDR3 protein: CASSLGQGTHEQYF. The CDR3 nucleotides are TGCGCCAGCAGCTTGGGACAGGGAACCCACGAGCAGTACTTC.

The V call is TRBV5-1, the J call TRBJ1-4; 7 positions agree with TRBD1. The CDR3 has 14 amino acids. Germline-derived CDR1 and CDR2 are SGHRS and YFSETQ. After removal of 4 bases from V and 7 bases from J, the junction contained 7 bases not matched to a gene. DNA of the CDR3: TGCGCCAGCAGCGTGGGAGGGGGCAGTGAAAAACTGTTTTTT. This codes for CASSVGGGSEKLFF.

The rearrangement joins TRBV29-1 to TRBJ1-2, with TRBD1 matching 7 bases. V trimming: 4 bases; J trimming: 3 bases; junction bases outside the gene matches: 2. This CDR3 contains 12 residues. Germline V gene sequence: CDR1 SQVTM, CDR2 ANQGSEA. The CDR3 nucleotides read TGCAGCGTTGTCGACAGGGACTATGGCTACACCTTC. This encodes CSVVDRDYGYTF.

The V and J genes are TRBV19 and TRBJ2-7; TRBD1 is a possible D gene (5 bases). Per the germline V gene, CDR1 is LNHDA and CDR2 is SQIVND (reference sequence). The CDR3 sequence is 14 residues long. The ends were cut back, 3 bases at V and 6 bases at J, with 15 bases in the middle. CDR3 bases: TGTGCCAGTAGTATCGACAGAGTTTCGTCCGAGCAGTACTTC. Amino acids: CASSIDRVSSEQYF.